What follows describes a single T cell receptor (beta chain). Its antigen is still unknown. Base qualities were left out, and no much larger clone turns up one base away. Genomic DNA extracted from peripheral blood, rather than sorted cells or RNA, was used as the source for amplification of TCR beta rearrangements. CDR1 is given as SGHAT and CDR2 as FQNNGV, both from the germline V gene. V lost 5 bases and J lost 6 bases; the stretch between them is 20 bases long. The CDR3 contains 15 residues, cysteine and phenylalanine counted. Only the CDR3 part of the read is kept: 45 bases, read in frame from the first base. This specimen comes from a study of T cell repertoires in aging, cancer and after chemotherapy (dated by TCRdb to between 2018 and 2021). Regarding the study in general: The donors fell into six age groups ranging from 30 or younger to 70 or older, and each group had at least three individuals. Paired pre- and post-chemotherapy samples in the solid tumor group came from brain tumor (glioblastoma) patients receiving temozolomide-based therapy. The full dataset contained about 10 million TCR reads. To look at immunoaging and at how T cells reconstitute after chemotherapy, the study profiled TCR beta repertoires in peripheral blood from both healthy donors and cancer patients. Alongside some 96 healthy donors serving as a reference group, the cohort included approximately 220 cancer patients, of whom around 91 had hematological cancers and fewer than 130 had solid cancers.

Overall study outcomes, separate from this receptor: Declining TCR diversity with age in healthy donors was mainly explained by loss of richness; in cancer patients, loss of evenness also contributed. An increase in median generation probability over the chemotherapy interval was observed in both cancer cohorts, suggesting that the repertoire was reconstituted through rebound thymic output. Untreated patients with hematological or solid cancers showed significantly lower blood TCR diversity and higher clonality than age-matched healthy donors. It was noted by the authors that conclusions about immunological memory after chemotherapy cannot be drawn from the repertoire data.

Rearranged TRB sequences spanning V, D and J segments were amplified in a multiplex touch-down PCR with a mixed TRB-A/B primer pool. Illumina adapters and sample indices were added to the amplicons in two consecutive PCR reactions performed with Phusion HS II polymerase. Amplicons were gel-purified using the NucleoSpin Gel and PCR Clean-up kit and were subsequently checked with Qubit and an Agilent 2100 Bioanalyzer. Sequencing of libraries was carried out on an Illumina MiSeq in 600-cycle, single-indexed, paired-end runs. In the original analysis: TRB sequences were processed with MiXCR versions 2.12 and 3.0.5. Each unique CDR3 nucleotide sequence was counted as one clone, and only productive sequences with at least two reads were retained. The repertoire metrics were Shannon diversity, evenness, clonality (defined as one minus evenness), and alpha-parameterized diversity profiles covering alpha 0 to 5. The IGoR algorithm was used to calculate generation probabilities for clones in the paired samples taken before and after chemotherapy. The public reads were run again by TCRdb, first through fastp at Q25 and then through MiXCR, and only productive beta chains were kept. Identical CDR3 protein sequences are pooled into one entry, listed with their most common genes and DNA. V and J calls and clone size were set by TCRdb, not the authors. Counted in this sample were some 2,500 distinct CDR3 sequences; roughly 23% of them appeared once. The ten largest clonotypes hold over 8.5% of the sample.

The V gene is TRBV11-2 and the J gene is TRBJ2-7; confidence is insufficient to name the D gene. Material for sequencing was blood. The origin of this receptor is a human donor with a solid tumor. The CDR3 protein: CASSPRSGPWGEQYF. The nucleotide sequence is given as TGTGCCAGCAGCCCGAGATCCGGGCCCTGGGGCGAGCAGTACTTC.